A selection of T cell receptor beta chains follows, all from one sample in a study of beta chain features in type 1 diabetes. Method: immunoSEQ multiplex PCR; TCRdb's copy keeps in-frame clones and lacks some. The sample includes roughly 300,000 clones, roughly an eighth of them seen just once. Sequencing was done on a sample of naive CD4+ T cells from blood. These receptors were taken from a man aged 30 to 39 with type 1 diabetes. Both conserved end residues are part of each CDR3.

j_call v_call cdr3_aa
TRBJ2-7 TRBV27 CASSLSFDRGYEQYF
TRBJ2-1 TRBV5-1 CASSPDRGGYNEQFF
TRBJ2-3 TRBV4-1 CASSQRQATDTQYF
TRBJ2-1 TRBV29-1 CSGGTSSYNEQFF
TRBJ2-1 TRBV4-2 CASSSGLAIYNEQFF
TRBJ1-4 TRBV29-1 CSVVAGVSEKLFF
TRBJ2-1 TRBV28 CASSLRGHQQFF
TRBJ2-7 TRBV30 CAWSLQVYEQYF
TRBJ2-7 TRBV6-1 CASSESLAGGQSSYEQYF
TRBJ2-5 TRBV6-5 CASSHRDRGQETQYF
TRBJ2-4 TRBV28 CASSPTYENIQYF
TRBJ2-3 TRBV29-1 CSVAAWTSGSDTQYF
TRBJ1-1 TRBV29-1 CSVTGTHMNTEAFF
TRBJ2-5 TRBV25-1 CASSGAREHLGTQYF
TRBJ2-5 TRBV19 CASGVAEETQYF
TRBJ1-5 TRBV30 CAWSPGTVNQPQHF
TRBJ2-3 TRBV9 CASSVVGAGATDTQYF
TRBJ2-7 TRBV4-3 CASSQVEAGGIGEQYF
TRBJ2-1 TRBV5-4 CASRSQEDEQFF
TRBJ2-1 TRBV7-9 CASSLDLQRDEQFF
TRBJ2-7 TRBV7-9 CASSPGQGLTYEQYF
TRBJ2-7 TRBV14 CASSRRPGQIYEQYF
TRBJ2-7 TRBV5-1 CASSLVPGQWDYEQYF
TRBJ1-2 TRBV28 CASSPAGANYGYTF
TRBJ2-5 TRBV9 CASSVDRGGQETQYF
TRBJ2-7 TRBV28 CASSSYSYEQYF
TRBJ2-1 TRBV14 CASSLLAGPYNEQFF
TRBJ2-5 TRBV7-2 CASSYTSGPRSQYF
TRBJ2-5 TRBV6-1 CASRAGTGPLAQYF
TRBJ2-5 TRBV2 CASSEMRIQETQYF
TRBJ2-1 TRBV27 CASRREGSYNEQFF
TRBJ2-5 TRBV7-7 CASSLLGTGSETQYF
TRBJ1-1 TRBV30 CAWSVLEGNQAFF
TRBJ1-3 TRBV9 CASSARDSGNTIYF
TRBJ1-5 TRBV4-1 CASSQVIGGSNQPQHF
TRBJ2-4 TRBV28 CASSIRTGPDIQYF
TRBJ2-1 TRBV5-1 CASSLVNTDYNEQFF
TRBJ2-2 TRBV9 CASSVGGDTGELFF
TRBJ1-2 TRBV5-4 CASSLVGQHYGYTF
TRBJ2-7 TRBV9 CASSVAPGQGYEQYF
TRBJ1-1 TRBV7-2 CASSLVRDTEAFF
TRBJ2-6 TRBV15 CATGAGDSGANVLTF
TRBJ2-6 TRBV27 CASSLRGGSGANVLTF
TRBJ2-1 TRBV5-1 CASSFSSRVQFF
TRBJ1-1 TRBV7-2 CASSLQGQTEAFF
TRBJ2-7 TRBV27 CASRDRGRKDEQYF
TRBJ2-3 TRBV4-1 CASSQDQVRGDTQYF
TRBJ2-1 TRBV10-3 CAISDGDRNEQFF
TRBJ2-7 TRBV19 CASSTTGSSYEQYF
TRBJ2-7 TRBV27 CASSKSSGKNPYEQYF
TRBJ2-7 TRBV7-2 CASSLSGGEGYEQYF
TRBJ1-1 TRBV7-3 CASSLQQVGNTEAFF
TRBJ1-5 TRBV30 CAWSENSGSQPQHF